These T cell receptor beta chains were read from a single sample in a study of T cell clonotyping in hematopoietic cell transplantation. The assay was immunoSEQ multiplex PCR, and TCRdb's table has in-frame clones only and misses some. Of tens of thousands of clones in the sample, about 95% were seen once. The sequencing sample was made of peripheral blood mononuclear cells. The receptors derive from a man aged 30 to 45 in good health. Some clones in this sample may be carry-over from other donors' samples. CDR3s leave out the opening cysteine and the closing phenylalanine or tryptophan. Where a row states a size, it is once, few, many or the class of an expanded clone; other rows omit it.

>-|TRBJ2-6|TRBV9
ASSSLPQGSGANVLT
>-|TRBJ2-3|TRBV6-5
ASSYTAGKLPDTQY
>-|TRBJ2-5|TRBV5-6
ASSPIFGGEETQY
>-|TRBJ2-1|TRBV11-2
ASRLESGSYNEQF
>-|TRBJ2-1|TRBV9
ASSVTYNEQF
>-|TRBJ2-2|TRBV6-5
ASSPELGELF
>-|-|TRBV5-6
ASSWGGQGMYEQY
>-|TRBJ1-3|TRBV6-6
ASTRAGTGNTIY
>-|TRBJ2-5|TRBV11-2
ASSFWPLLGTSLETQY
>-|TRBJ2-1|TRBV19
ASSTRGTGNEQF
>-|TRBJ1-2|TRBV2
ASRGPSPDGYT
>-|TRBJ1-4|TRBV29-1
SVEDRGQGGEKLF
>-|TRBJ2-2|TRBV7-6
ASGGTNTGELF
>-|TRBJ2-1|TRBV10-3
AISESAIRGTEQF
>few|TRBJ2-7|TRBV4-2
ASSQEGGGLAFEQY
>-|TRBJ2-3|TRBV7-8
ASSLELAGADTQY
>few|TRBJ2-1|TRBV9
ASSVGDRGLYNEQF
>-|TRBJ2-3|TRBV11-2
ASSSGGGTDTQY
>-|TRBJ1-2|TRBV11-2
ASSPGGGPNYGYT
>-|TRBJ2-5|TRBV4-2
ASSQERGGRQTQY
>-|TRBJ1-1|TRBV6-5
ASRHQGALLAF
>-|TRBJ1-2|TRBV9
ASSPGTANRYGYT
>-|TRBJ2-7|TRBV19
ASSAQSGRAGHYEQY
>-|TRBJ1-1|TRBV4-1
ASSQPGTARPEAF
>once|TRBJ2-3|TRBV14
ASSRTLMTSGSTDTQY
>-|TRBJ2-1|TRBV2
AGKGTDSYNEQF
>-|TRBJ1-4|TRBV6-6
ASSNRNNEKLF
>few|TRBJ1-1|TRBV7-2
ASSSPRSRRTNTEAF
>-|TRBJ2-2|TRBV9
ASSVGQVNTGELF